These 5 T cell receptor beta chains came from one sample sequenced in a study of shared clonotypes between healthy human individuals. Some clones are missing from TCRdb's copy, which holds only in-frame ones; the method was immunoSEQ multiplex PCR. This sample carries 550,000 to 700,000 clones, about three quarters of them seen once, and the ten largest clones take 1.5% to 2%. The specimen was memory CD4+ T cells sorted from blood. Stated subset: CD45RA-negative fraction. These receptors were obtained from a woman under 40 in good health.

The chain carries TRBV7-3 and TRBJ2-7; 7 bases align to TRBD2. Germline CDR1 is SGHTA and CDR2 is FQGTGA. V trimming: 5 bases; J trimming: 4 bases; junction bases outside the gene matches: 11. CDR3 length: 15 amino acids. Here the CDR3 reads CASSPQGGSGYEQYF. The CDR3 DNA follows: TGTGCCAGCAGCCCCCAGGGCGGGAGTGGGTACGAGCAGTACTTC.

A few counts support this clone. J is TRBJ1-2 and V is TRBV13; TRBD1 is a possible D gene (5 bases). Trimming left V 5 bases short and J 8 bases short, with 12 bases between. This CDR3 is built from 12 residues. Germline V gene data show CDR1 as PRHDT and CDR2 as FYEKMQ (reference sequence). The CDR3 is CASSLGRGGYTF. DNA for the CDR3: TGTGCCAGCAGCCTGGGACGGGGCGGCTACACCTTC.

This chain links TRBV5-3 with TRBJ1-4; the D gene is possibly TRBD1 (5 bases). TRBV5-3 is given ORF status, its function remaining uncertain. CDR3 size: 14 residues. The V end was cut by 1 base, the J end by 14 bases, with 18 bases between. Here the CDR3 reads CARSLPGRLIGLFF. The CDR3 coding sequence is TGTGCCAGAAGCTTGCCAGGGCGCCTTATCGGGCTGTTTTTT.

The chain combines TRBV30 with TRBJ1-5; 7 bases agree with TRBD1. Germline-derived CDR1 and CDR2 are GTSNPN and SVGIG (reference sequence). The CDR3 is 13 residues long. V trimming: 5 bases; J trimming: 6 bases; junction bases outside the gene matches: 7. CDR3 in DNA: TGTGCCTGGTCCCAACAGGGGAGTCAGCCCCAGCATTTT. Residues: CAWSQQGSQPQHF.

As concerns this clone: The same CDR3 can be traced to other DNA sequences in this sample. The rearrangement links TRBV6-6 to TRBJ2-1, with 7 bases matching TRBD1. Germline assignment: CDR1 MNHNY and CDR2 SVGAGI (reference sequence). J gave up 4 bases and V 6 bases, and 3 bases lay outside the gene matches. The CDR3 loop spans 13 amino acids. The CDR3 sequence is CASSRDRYNEQFF. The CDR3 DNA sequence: TGTGCCAGCAGCCGGGACAGATACAATGAGCAGTTCTTC.